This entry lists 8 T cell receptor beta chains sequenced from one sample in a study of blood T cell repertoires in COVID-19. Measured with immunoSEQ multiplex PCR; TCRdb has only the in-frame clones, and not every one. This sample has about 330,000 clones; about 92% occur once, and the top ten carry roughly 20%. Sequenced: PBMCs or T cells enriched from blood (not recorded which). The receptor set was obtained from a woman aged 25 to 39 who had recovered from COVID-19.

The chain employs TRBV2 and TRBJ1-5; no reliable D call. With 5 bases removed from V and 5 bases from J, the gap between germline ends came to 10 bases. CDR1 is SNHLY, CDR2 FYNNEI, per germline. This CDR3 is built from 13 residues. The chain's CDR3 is CASSLDGDQPQHF. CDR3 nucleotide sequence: TGTGCCAGCAGTCTGGACGGGGATCAGCCCCAGCATTTT.

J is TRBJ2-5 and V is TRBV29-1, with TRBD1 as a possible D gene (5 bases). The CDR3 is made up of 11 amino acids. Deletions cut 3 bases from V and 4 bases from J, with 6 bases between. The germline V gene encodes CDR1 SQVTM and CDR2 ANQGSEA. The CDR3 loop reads CSVDRVETQYF. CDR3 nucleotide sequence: TGCAGCGTTGACAGGGTAGAGACCCAGTACTTC. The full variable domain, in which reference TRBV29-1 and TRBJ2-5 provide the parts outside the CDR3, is SAVISQKPSRDICQRGTSLTIQCQVDSQVTMMFWYRQQPGQSLTLIATANQGSEATYESGFVIDKFPISRPNLTFSTLTVSNMSPEDSSIYLCSVDRVETQYFGPGTRLLVL.

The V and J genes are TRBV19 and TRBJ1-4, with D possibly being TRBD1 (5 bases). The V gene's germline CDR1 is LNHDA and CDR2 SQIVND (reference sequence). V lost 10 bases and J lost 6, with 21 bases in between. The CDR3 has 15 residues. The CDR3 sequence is CATAAPGGIDEKLFF. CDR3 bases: TGTGCCACCGCTGCCCCGGGGGGGATTGATGAAAAACTGTTTTTT.

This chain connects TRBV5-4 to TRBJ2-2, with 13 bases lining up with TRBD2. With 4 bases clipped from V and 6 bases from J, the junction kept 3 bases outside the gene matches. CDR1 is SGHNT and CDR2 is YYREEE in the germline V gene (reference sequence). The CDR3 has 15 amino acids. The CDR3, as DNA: TGTGCCAGCAGCCCGGGACTAGCGGGGCCCGGGGAGCTGTTTTTT. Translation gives CASSPGLAGPGELFF.

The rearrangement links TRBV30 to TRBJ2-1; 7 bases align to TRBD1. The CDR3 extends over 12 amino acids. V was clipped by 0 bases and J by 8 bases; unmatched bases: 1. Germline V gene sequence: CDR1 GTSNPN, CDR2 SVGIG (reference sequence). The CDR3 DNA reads TGTGCCTGGAGTGTAGGGGGCTATGAGCAGTTCTTC. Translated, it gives CAWSVGGYEQFF.

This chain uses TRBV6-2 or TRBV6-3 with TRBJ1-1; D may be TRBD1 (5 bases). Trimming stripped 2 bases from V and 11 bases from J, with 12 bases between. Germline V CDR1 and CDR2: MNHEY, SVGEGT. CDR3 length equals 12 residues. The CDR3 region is CASSYLGRWAFF. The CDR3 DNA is TGTGCCAGCAGTTACCTGGGGCGCTGGGCTTTCTTT.

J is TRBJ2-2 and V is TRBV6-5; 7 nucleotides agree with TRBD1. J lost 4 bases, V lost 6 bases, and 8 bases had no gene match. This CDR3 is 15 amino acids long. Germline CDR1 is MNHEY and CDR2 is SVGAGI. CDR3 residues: CASRSGTVITGELFF. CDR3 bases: TGTGCCAGCAGATCCGGGACAGTCATCACCGGGGAGCTGTTTTTT.

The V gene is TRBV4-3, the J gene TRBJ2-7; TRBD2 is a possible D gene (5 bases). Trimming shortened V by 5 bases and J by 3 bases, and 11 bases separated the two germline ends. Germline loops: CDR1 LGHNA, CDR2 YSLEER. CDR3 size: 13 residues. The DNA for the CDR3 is TGCGCCAGCAGCTCCAGCCGGGGCTACGAGCAGTACTTC. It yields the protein CASSSSRGYEQYF.